One sample yielded the 17 T cell receptor beta chains listed below, sequenced in a study of beta chain features in type 1 diabetes. Expressed TCRB transcripts got sequenced, as all isolated RNA was reverse transcribed. The assay was immunoSEQ multiplex PCR, and TCRdb's table has in-frame clones only and misses some. The sample lists just over 600,000 clones; about 16% were seen once. The specimen sequenced was naive CD4+ T cells from blood. Receptors originate from a man between 18 and 35 years old in good health.

This chain connects TRBV9 to TRBJ1-6; D is uncertain. V shed 1 base and J shed 10 bases, with 15 bases lying between them. This CDR3 is built from 15 residues. Germline V gives CDR1 SGDLS, CDR2 YYNGEE. CDR3 bases: TGTGCCAGCAGCGTAAGTACCAACTCGGAGTCACCCCTCCACTTT. It codes for CASSVSTNSESPLHF. The full variable domain, completed using reference TRBV9 and TRBJ1-6, is DSGVTQTPKHLITATGQRVTLRCSPRSGDLSVYWYQQSLDQGLQFLIQYYNGEERAKGNILERFSAQQFPDLHSELNLSSLELGDSALYFCASSVSTNSESPLHFGNGTRLTVT.

This clone turned up a few times. The rearrangement uses TRBV6-5 and TRBJ1-2, with unresolved D. This CDR3 has 13 amino acids. Germline values: CDR1 MNHEY, CDR2 SVGAGI. Deletions cut 2 bases from V and 9 bases from J, with 13 bases between. This CDR3 reads CASSYVVSKSYTF. CDR3 sequence (DNA): TGTGCCAGCAGTTACGTGGTTTCTAAGAGCTACACCTTC.

This clone was seen only a few times. The V gene is TRBV28, the J gene TRBJ1-5, with D perhaps TRBD1 (5 bases). CDR1 is MDHEN, CDR2 SYDVKM, per germline. V dropped 4 bases and J dropped 0 bases, with 10 bases sitting between them. The CDR3 has 15 residues. For the CDR3, the DNA is TGTGCCAGCAGTTCTTACAGGAATAGCAATCAGCCCCAGCATTTT. Its protein product is CASSSYRNSNQPQHF.

This clone has just a few counts. The chain has TRBV5-4 and TRBJ1-6; 8 positions agree with TRBD1. V lost 3 bases and J lost 8; bases outside the gene matches: 4. The germline gives CDR1 SGHNT, CDR2 YYREEE (reference sequence). The CDR3 runs to 14 residues. CDR3 bases: TGTGCCAGCAGCTCAGGACAGGGTGATTCACCCCTCCACTTT. This codes for CASSSGQGDSPLHF.

This rearrangement joins TRBV30 to TRBJ1-1; a possible D gene is TRBD1 (5 bases). Per germline, CDR1 GTSNPN and CDR2 SVGIG (reference sequence). V dropped 1 base and J dropped 5 bases, with 17 bases sitting between them. The CDR3 sequence is 15 residues long. The CDR3 reads CAWSADRYRGTEAFF. DNA for the CDR3: TGTGCCTGGAGTGCGGACCGGTATCGGGGGACTGAAGCTTTCTTT.

The gene calls are TRBV5-1 and TRBJ1-2, with D possibly TRBD1 on 6 matching bases. The V gene lost 4 bases and the J gene lost 1 base, with 14 bases spanning the gap. CDR1 and CDR2 from the germline V gene are SGHRS and YFSETQ. The length of the CDR3 is 15 residues. This CDR3 is CASSPSLQGNYGYTF. Written as DNA, the CDR3 is TGCGCCAGCAGCCCATCCTTACAGGGTAACTATGGCTACACCTTC.

The chain joins TRBV7-2 to TRBJ2-7; D might be TRBD1 or TRBD2, each matching 5 bases. Germline lookup yields CDR1 SGHTA and CDR2 FQGNSA. The CDR3 consists of 14 residues. The ends were cut back, 4 bases at V and 6 bases at J, with 16 bases in the middle. The CDR3 DNA reads TGTGCCAGCAGCTCCGAGGGTGTTGGGGGCGAGCAGTACTTC. Translated, it gives CASSSEGVGGEQYF. Variable domain in full (rest from reference TRBV7-2 and TRBJ2-7): GAGVSQSPSNKVTEKGKDVELRCDPISGHTALYWYRQSLGQGLEFLIYFQGNSAPDKSGLPSDRFSAERTGGSVSTLTIQRTQQEDSAVYLCASSSEGVGGEQYFGPGTRLTVT.

This clone has a handful of counts. This rearrangement joins TRBV29-1 to TRBJ1-4, with no clear D. CDR1 is SQVTM, CDR2 ANQGSEA, per germline. V lost 6 bases and J 6 bases, leaving 11 bases between the germline ends. CDR3 size: 12 residues. In nucleotides, the CDR3 is TGCAGCGTCCGCCAACCACATGAAAAACTGTTTTTT. This sequence encodes CSVRQPHEKLFF. Full variable domain (rest looked up from reference TRBV29-1 and TRBJ1-4): SAVISQKPSRDICQRGTSLTIQCQVDSQVTMMFWYRQQPGQSLTLIATANQGSEATYESGFVIDKFPISRPNLTFSTLTVSNMSPEDSSIYLCSVRQPHEKLFFGSGTQLSVL.

The gene calls are TRBV6-5 and TRBJ1-2, with 7 bases aligning to TRBD1. V dropped 6 bases and J dropped 5; count of bases not matched to a gene: 12. The CDR3 totals 15 residues. CDR1 and CDR2 (germline): MNHEY, SVGAGI. For the CDR3, the DNA is TGTGCCAGCAGGCGCCCGGGGACAGAGACTTATGGCTACACCTTC. Protein sequence: CASRRPGTETYGYTF.

The chain joins TRBV7-2 to TRBJ2-5, with a weak D call TRBD2 (6 bases). Per the germline V gene, CDR1 is SGHTA and CDR2 is FQGNSA. This CDR3 contains 14 residues. V was clipped by 5 bases and J by 3 bases, with 13 bases between them. The CDR3 nucleotides are TGTGCCAGCAGCAGGTGGGGGGTCGAAGAGACCCAGTACTTC. Its translation is CASSRWGVEETQYF.

In regard to this clone: Other DNA sequences in the same sample also yield this CDR3. The V gene is TRBV9, the J gene TRBJ1-2, with a tentative D call TRBD1 (6 bases). With 2 bases removed from V and 2 bases from J, the gap between germline ends came to 7 bases. The CDR3 runs 13 residues. Germline values: CDR1 SGDLS, CDR2 YYNGEE. The CDR3 DNA reads as TGTGCCAGCAGCGTCGACAGGAACTATGGCTACACCTTC. As protein: CASSVDRNYGYTF.

In this sample, this clone turned up a few times. The V gene is TRBV5-4, the J gene TRBJ1-1; 12 positions match TRBD1. The V and J ends lost 3 bases and 3 bases, in that order; junction bases with no gene match: 6. Germline-derived CDR1 and CDR2 are SGHNT and YYREEE (reference sequence). CDR3 length: 16 residues. CDR3 protein: CASSSGTGGSYTEAFF. CDR3 DNA sequence: TGTGCCAGCAGCTCCGGGACAGGGGGCTCTTACACTGAAGCTTTCTTT.

The V call is TRBV4-3, the J call TRBJ1-5; D is perhaps TRBD1 (6 bases). The CDR3 runs 17 residues. CDR1 LGHNA and CDR2 YSLEER come from the germline V gene. Trimming removed 0 bases from V and 4 bases from J, with 16 bases in between. The CDR3 protein is CASSQDGAAGVNQPQHF. The CDR3 bases are TGCGCCAGCAGCCAAGATGGGGCTGCAGGGGTAAATCAGCCCCAGCATTTT.

This clone was seen more than once but under ten times. The rearrangement joins TRBV7-2 to TRBJ2-3, with D perhaps assigned TRBD1 or TRBD2 (5 bases each). This CDR3 is built from 15 residues. Trimming removed 5 bases at V and 8 bases at J, with 20 bases between. The germline V gene encodes CDR1 SGHTA and CDR2 FQGNSA. For the CDR3, the DNA is TGTGCCAGCAGCATAGGGGTTGGTGGACGGGGTACGCAGTATTTT. Translated: CASSIGVGGRGTQYF.

This clone was seen a few times. The same CDR3 arises from other DNA sequences in this sample as well. V and J are TRBV18 and TRBJ1-5; 9 nucleotides line up with TRBD1. V shed 3 bases, J shed 4 bases, and the junction held 1 base outside the gene matches. The CDR3 runs 14 residues. Germline CDR1 KGHSH, CDR2 LQKENI. CDR3 sequence: CASSPGQGNQPQHF. The DNA of the CDR3 is TGTGCCAGCTCACCCGGACAGGGGAATCAGCCCCAGCATTTT. The full variable domain, its missing parts supplied by reference TRBV18 and TRBJ1-5, is NAGVMQNPRHLVRRRGQEARLRCSPMKGHSHVYWYRQLPEEGLKFMVYLQKENIIDESGMPKERFSAEFPKEGPSILRIQQVVRGDSAAYFCASSPGQGNQPQHFGDGTRLSIL.

The table lists this clone with a few counts. The rearrangement links TRBV10-3 to TRBJ2-2; 14 nucleotides match TRBD2. CDR1 ENHRY and CDR2 SYGVKD come from the germline V gene. Unmatched junction bases numbered 3, after V lost 7 bases and J lost 5 bases. The CDR3 spans 15 residues. CDR3 sequence: CAITRLAGGTGELFF. The CDR3 bases are TGTGCCATCACCAGACTAGCGGGAGGGACCGGGGAGCTGTTTTTT.

This clone was counted between two and nine times. This sequence joins TRBV7-8 and TRBJ2-4, with TRBD1 identical over 8 bases. Germline trimming cut 4 bases from V and 4 bases from J; bases unmatched to any gene: 3. Germline V gene sequence: CDR1 SGHVS, CDR2 FQNEAQ. The CDR3 contains 14 residues. CDR3 amino acids: CASSYRGAKNIQYF. The DNA of the CDR3 is TGTGCCAGCAGCTACAGGGGGGCAAAAAACATTCAGTACTTC.